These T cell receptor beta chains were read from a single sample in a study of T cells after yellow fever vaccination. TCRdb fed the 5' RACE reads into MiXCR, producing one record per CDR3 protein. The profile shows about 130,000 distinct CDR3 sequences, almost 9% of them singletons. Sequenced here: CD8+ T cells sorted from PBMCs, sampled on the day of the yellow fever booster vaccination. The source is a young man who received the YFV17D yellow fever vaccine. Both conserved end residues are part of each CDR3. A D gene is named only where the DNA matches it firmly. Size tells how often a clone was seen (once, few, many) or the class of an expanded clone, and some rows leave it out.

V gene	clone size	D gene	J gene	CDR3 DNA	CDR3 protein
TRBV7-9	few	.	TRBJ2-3	TGTGCCAGCGGGGCAGGTATTACAGATACGCAGTATTTT	CASGAGITDTQYF
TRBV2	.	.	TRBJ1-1	TGTGCCAGCAGTGACGGTCCGGGGGGCACTGAAGCTTTCTTT	CASSDGPGGTEAFF
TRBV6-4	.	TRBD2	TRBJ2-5	TGTGCCAGCAGTGACTCGAAAGGCGGGGGGTCGGAGACCCAGTACTTC	CASSDSKGGGSETQYF
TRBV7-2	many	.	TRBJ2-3	TGTGCCAGCAGCTTGTCCCTCACAGATACGCAGTATTTT	CASSLSLTDTQYF
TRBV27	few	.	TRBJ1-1	TGTGCCAGCAGCCCTCTGGGGGGCGTCGCTTTCTTT	CASSPLGGVAFF
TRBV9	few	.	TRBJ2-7	TGTGCCAGCAGCGTAGGAGGCAGGGCCTACGAGCAGTACTTC	CASSVGGRAYEQYF
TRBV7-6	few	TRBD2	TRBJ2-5	TGTGCCAGCAGCTTAGATGTAACTAGCGGGCTCCAAGAGACCCAGTACTTC	CASSLDVTSGLQETQYF
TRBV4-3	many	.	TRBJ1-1	TGCGCCAGCAGCCAAGATGGGGCAGCCTCCTACACTGAAGCTTTCTTT	CASSQDGAASYTEAFF
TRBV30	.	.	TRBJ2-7	TGTGCCTGGAGTGGGCAGAGGGGGTTAGGCTACGAGCAGTACTTC	CAWSGQRGLGYEQYF
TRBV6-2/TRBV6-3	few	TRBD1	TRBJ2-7	TGTGCCAGCAGCTCGGACAGGGGCGGCGACGAGCAGTACTTC	CASSSDRGGDEQYF
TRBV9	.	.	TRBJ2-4	TGTGCCAGCAGCTTCGACGGGGGATACATTCAGTACTTC	CASSFDGGYIQYF
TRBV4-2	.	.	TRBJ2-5	TGTGCCAGCAGCCTTTCTGGGACTCCGCATCAGTACTTC	CASSLSGTPHQYF
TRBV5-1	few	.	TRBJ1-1	TGCGCCAGCAGCGCGGGGGGGAATGAAGCTTTCTTT	CASSAGGNEAFF
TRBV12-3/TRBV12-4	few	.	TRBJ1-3	TGTGCCAGCAGTTCAGTCAGGGGAAACACCATATATTTT	CASSSVRGNTIYF
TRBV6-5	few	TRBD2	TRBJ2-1	TGTGCCAGCAGTTACGATCCGTATACTAGCGAAAGTGAGCAGTTCTTC	CASSYDPYTSESEQFF
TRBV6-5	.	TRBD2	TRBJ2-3	TGTGCCAGCCGCCTGGGGGGGGTGGATACGCAGTATTTT	CASRLGGVDTQYF
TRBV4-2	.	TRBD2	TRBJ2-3	TGTGCCAGCAGCCAAGAGTCGAGCGGGGGCCGTGGAAATACGCAGTATTTT	CASSQESSGGRGNTQYF
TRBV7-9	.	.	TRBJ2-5	TGTGCCAGCAGCTTAGTAAGTCTCCAAGAGACCCAGTACTTC	CASSLVSLQETQYF
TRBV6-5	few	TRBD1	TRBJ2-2	TGTGCCAGCAGTTGGGGGACAGGGGGGGACACCGGGGAGCTGTTTTTT	CASSWGTGGDTGELFF
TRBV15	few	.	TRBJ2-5	TGTGCCACCAGCGAGGGGGGCTGGGATGAGACCCAGTACTTC	CATSEGGWDETQYF
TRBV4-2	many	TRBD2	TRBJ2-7	TGTGCCAGCAGCCTCCGGGGACTAGCGGGGGGAGGCGAGCAGTACTTC	CASSLRGLAGGGEQYF
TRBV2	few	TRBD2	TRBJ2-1	TGTGCCAGCAGTGGGGCTAGCGGGGGGGCTTGGCAGTTCTTC	CASSGASGGAWQFF
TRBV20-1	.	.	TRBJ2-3	TGCAGTGCTAGTAAGACCAGCCGGGACACAGATACGCAGTATTTT	CSASKTSRDTDTQYF
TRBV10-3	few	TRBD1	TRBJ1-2	TGTGCCACCCCCCGGGACAGGGAGGCACTATCGAGTGGCTACACCTTC	CATPRDREALSSGYTF
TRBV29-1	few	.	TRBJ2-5	TGCAGCGTTGATGGTTTTGGGCCGTACAGGGCGGAGACCCAGTACTTC	CSVDGFGPYRAETQYF
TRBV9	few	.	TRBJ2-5	TGTGCCAGCAGCGTAGGTAGCGGAGCGCTTGAGACCCAGTACTTC	CASSVGSGALETQYF
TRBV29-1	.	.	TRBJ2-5	TGCAGCGTTGATAACGGAGGGACAGTAAAAGAGACCCAGTACTTC	CSVDNGGTVKETQYF
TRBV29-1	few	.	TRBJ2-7	TGCAGCGTTGTGGGGACTGGAGCCTACGAGCAGTACTTC	CSVVGTGAYEQYF
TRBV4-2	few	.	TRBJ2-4	TGTGCCAGCAGCCAAGATAGGGGGGTAGACATTCAGTACTTC	CASSQDRGVDIQYF
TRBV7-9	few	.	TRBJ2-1	TGTGCCAGCAGCTTGCCGGTCAATGAGCAGTTCTTC	CASSLPVNEQFF
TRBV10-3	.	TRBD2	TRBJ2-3	TGTGCCATCAGTGAGCCAGGACGGACTAGAGTGGGGTCAGATACGCAGTATTTT	CAISEPGRTRVGSDTQYF
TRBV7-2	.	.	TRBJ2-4	TGTGCCAGCAGCTTTTATATAGCCAAAAACATTCAGTACTTC	CASSFYIAKNIQYF
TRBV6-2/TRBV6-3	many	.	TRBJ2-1	TGTGCCAGCAGTTACTCGACGGGGGGCAACTACAATGAGCAGTTCTTC	CASSYSTGGNYNEQFF
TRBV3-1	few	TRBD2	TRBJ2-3	TGTGCCAGCAGCCACCCGACTAGCAAGACTTGGGATACGCAGTATTTT	CASSHPTSKTWDTQYF
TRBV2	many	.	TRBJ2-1	TGTGCCAGCAGTGGTCGGTCCAATGAGCAGTTCTTC	CASSGRSNEQFF
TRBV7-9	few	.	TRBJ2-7	TGTGCCAGCAGCCACAGGGAATCCTACGAGCAGTACTTC	CASSHRESYEQYF
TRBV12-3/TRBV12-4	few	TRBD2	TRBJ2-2	TGTGCCAGCAAGGGGACTAGCGGGGTCACCGGGGAGCTGTTTTTT	CASKGTSGVTGELFF
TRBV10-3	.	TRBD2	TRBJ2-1	TGTGCCATCAGTGACTCGGCTAGCGGGGCCCATGAGCAGTTCTTC	CAISDSASGAHEQFF
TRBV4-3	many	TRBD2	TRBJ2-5	TGCGCCAGCAGCCAAGAGGCGGGGGAAGGAGGAGAGACCCAGTACTTC	CASSQEAGEGGETQYF
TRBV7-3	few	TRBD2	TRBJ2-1	TGTGCCAGCAGCGTCCTAGCGGGGGGCCCGGGTGAGCAGTTCTTC	CASSVLAGGPGEQFF
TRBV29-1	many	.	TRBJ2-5	TGCAGTGCGAGGACAGTCAGGGGGAGGGTAGAGACCCAGTACTTC	CSARTVRGRVETQYF
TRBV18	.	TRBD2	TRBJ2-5	TGTGCCAGCTCACCGGCGGGGGGCAAACGGACCCAGTACTTC	CASSPAGGKRTQYF
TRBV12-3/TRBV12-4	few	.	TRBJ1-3	TGTGCCAGCAGTGTGATCTCTGGAAACACCATATATTTT	CASSVISGNTIYF
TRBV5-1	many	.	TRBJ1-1	TGCGCCAGCAGCCGTTCTGGTGAAGCTTTCTTT	CASSRSGEAFF
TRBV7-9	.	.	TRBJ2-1	TGTGCCAGCAGCTTAGGATCACTTTCCCGACAAGTGGGTGAGCAGTTCTTC	CASSLGSLSRQVGEQFF
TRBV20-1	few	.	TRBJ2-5	TGCAGTGCTAGTACAGAGAAAGAGACCCAGTACTTC	CSASTEKETQYF
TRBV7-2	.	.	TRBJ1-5	TGTGCCAGCAGCCCTTACAGGGATAAAGTAGATCAGCCCCAGCATTTT	CASSPYRDKVDQPQHF
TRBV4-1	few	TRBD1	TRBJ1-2	TGCGCCAGCAGCCAAGATCCGGGACAGGGTAGTGGCTACACCTTC	CASSQDPGQGSGYTF
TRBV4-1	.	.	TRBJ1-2	TGCGCCAGCAGCCAATTGGGGCAGACCTATGGCTACACCTTC	CASSQLGQTYGYTF
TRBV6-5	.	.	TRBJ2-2	TGTGCCAGCAGTTACTCTCAGGACCCCCAAGGGGAGCTGTTTTTT	CASSYSQDPQGELFF
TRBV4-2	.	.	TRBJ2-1	TGTGCCAGCAGCCAAGATACGACTTGCAATGAGCAGTTCTTC	CASSQDTTCNEQFF
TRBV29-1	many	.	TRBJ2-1	TGCAGCGTTTCAGGGAGCTCCTACAATGAGCAGTTCTTC	CSVSGSSYNEQFF
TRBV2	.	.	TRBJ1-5	TGTGCCAGCATCTCGGGCAGGGATGGAACCAATCAGCCCCAGCATTTT	CASISGRDGTNQPQHF
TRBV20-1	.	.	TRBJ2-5	TGCAGTGCTAGGCGTGGCCGGTACAAGCCGATCTCGTCCCAGTACTTC	CSARRGRYKPISSQYF
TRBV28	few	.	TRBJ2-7	TGTGCCAGCAGTTTAATCGAGGGCTCCGAGCAGTACTTC	CASSLIEGSEQYF